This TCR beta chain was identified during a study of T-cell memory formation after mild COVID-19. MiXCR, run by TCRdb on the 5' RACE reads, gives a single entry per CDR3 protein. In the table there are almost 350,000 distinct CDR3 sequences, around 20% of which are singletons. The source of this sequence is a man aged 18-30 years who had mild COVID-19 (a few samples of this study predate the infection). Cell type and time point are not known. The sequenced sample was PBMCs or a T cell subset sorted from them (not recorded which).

The CDR3, as DNA: TGTGCCAGTATCCCCGAAGGGGGACTCTACAATGAGCAGTTCTTC. Protein: CASIPEGGLYNEQFF. The chain carries TRBV19 and TRBJ2-1; D tentatively reads TRBD1 or TRBD2 (6 bases each). Trimming removed 7 bases from V and 3 bases from J, with 16 bases in between. The germline CDR1 and CDR2 sequences are LNHDA and SQIVND (reference sequence). The CDR3 has 15 residues.